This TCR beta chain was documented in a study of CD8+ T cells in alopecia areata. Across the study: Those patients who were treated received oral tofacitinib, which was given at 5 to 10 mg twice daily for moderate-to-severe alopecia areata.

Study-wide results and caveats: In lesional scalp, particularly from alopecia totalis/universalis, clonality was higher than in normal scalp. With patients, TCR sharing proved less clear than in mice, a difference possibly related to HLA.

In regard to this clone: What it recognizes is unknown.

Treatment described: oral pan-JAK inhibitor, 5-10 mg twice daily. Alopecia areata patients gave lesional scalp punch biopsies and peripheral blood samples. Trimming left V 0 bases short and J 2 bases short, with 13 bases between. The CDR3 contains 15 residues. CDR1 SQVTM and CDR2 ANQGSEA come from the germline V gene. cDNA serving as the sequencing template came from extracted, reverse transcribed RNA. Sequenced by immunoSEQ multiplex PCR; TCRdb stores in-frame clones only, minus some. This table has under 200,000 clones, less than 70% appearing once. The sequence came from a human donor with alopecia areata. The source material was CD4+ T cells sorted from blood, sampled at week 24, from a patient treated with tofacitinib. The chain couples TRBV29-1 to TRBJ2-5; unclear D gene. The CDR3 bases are TGCAGCGTTGAAGATCCCCCGCGACATCAAGAGACCCAGTACTTC. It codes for CSVEDPPRHQETQYF.